The rows below give T cell receptor beta chains drawn from one sample of a study of blood T cell repertoires in COVID-19. Assay used: immunoSEQ multiplex PCR; TCRdb lists only in-frame clones, some missing. The data contain over 150,000 clones, around 86% of them singletons. Material: peripheral blood. Source of these receptors: a man aged 50 or older with active or convalescent COVID-19. CDR3s include the opening cysteine and the closing phenylalanine or tryptophan. The order of the fields is D gene, clone size, V gene, J gene, CDR3 protein, CDR3 DNA. D genes are given only for firm matches. Size is omitted from some rows. Given values are once, few, many or a class for expanded clones.

TRBD1	-	TRBV29-1	TRBJ1-2	CSVSGDRGSNYGYTF	TGCAGCGTCTCCGGAGACAGGGGGTCTAACTATGGCTACACCTTC
-	-	TRBV24-1	TRBJ2-3	CATSDLLQGEDTQYF	TGTGCCACCAGTGATTTGCTACAGGGAGAGGATACGCAGTATTTT
TRBD1	-	TRBV7-3	TRBJ1-1	CASSLGQGATEAFF	TGTGCCAGCAGCTTAGGACAGGGGGCAACTGAAGCTTTCTTT
TRBD1	-	TRBV27	TRBJ1-2	CASSLSTGGNYGYTF	TGTGCCAGCAGTTTGTCAACAGGGGGAAACTATGGCTACACCTTC
TRBD2	-	TRBV3-1/TRBV3-2	TRBJ2-6	CASSQGGLAAYFSSGANVLTF	TGTGCCAGCAGCCAAGGGGGCCTAGCGGCGTATTTTAGCTCTGGGGCCAACGTCCTGACTTTC
-	-	TRBV5-1	TRBJ2-1	CASSKRTGSSYNEQFF	TGCGCCAGCAGCAAGCGTACAGGGAGCTCCTACAATGAGCAGTTCTTC
-	-	TRBV7-2	TRBJ1-1	CASSYLEYTEAFF	TGTGCCAGCAGCTACTTGGAGTACACTGAAGCTTTCTTT
TRBD1	-	TRBV7-2	TRBJ2-2	CASSFTGGEELFF	TGTGCCAGCAGCTTTACAGGGGGCGAGGAGCTGTTTTTT
TRBD2	-	TRBV3-1/TRBV3-2	TRBJ2-2	CASSLGLASNTGELFF	TGTGCCAGCAGCCTGGGACTAGCCTCGAACACCGGGGAGCTGTTTTTT
-	-	TRBV18	TRBJ1-4	CASSPQANEKLFF	TGTGCCAGCTCACCGCAGGCTAATGAAAAACTGTTTTTT
TRBD1	-	TRBV28	TRBJ1-2	CASTPSAGQRLSGHTF	TGTGCCAGCACCCCCTCCGCGGGACAGCGCCTTAGTGGGCACACCTTC
TRBD1	-	TRBV29-1	TRBJ2-7	CSVVNRDRVAYEQYF	TGCAGCGTAGTGAACCGGGACAGGGTCGCCTACGAGCAGTACTTC
TRBD2	once	TRBV11-2	TRBJ2-7	CASSLGRTSGHEQYF	TGTGCCAGCAGCTTAGGCCGGACTAGCGGCCACGAGCAGTACTTC
TRBD1	-	TRBV19	TRBJ1-2	CASNRDRGDYGYTF	TGTGCCAGTAACCGGGACAGGGGGGACTATGGCTACACCTTC
TRBD1	-	TRBV5-1	TRBJ2-7	CASSTRDRDYEQYF	TGCGCCAGCAGCACAAGGGACAGGGACTACGAGCAGTACTTC
-	-	TRBV7-2	TRBJ2-5	CASSFGAGDETQYF	TGTGCCAGCAGCTTTGGGGCAGGGGACGAGACCCAGTACTTC
-	-	TRBV12-3/TRBV12-4	TRBJ1-2	CASTLGGNYGYTF	TGTGCCAGCACCCTGGGAGGGAACTATGGCTACACCTTC
-	-	TRBV13	TRBJ1-1	CASSLASRGTEAFF	TGTGCCAGCAGCTTAGCTTCCCGGGGCACTGAAGCTTTCTTT
-	-	TRBV5-1	TRBJ2-1	CASSLGSGWNEQFF	TGCGCCAGCAGCTTGGGTTCAGGGTGGAATGAGCAGTTCTTC
-	-	TRBV5-1	TRBJ1-4	CASSLQATNEKLFF	TGCGCCAGCAGCTTACAAGCAACTAATGAAAAACTGTTTTTT
-	-	TRBV18	TRBJ2-3	CASSAGNTDTQYF	TGTGCCAGCTCAGCGGGGAACACAGATACGCAGTATTTT
-	-	TRBV25-1	TRBJ1-4	CASRRQLNEKLFF	TGTGCCAGCAGGAGACAGCTAAATGAAAAACTGTTTTTT
-	few	TRBV5-5	TRBJ2-7	CASSLWGQAYEQYF	TGTGCCAGCAGCTTGTGGGGGCAAGCCTACGAGCAGTACTTC
-	few	TRBV18	TRBJ1-5	CASSPPVSGHSNQPQHF	TGTGCCAGCTCACCACCGGTGAGTGGGCATAGCAATCAGCCCCAGCATTTT
TRBD1	few	TRBV27	TRBJ1-1	CASSPGTGKRLNTEAFF	TGTGCCAGCAGTCCCGGGACAGGGAAAAGATTGAACACTGAAGCTTTCTTT
TRBD1	-	TRBV30	TRBJ1-2	CAWTPGTGYGYTF	TGTGCCTGGACCCCCGGGACAGGATATGGCTACACCTTC
TRBD2	-	TRBV5-6	TRBJ2-7	CASSLVLAGGYEQYF	TGTGCCAGCAGCTTGGTCCTAGCGGGGGGCTACGAGCAGTACTTC
-	-	TRBV5-5	TRBJ1-1	CASSAGTRNTEAFF	TGTGCCAGCAGCGCTGGGACACGCAACACTGAAGCTTTCTTT
-	-	TRBV12-3/TRBV12-4	TRBJ1-5	CASSLGNSGHF	TGTGCCAGCAGTTTAGGGAACAGCGGACATTTT
-	once	TRBV7-9	TRBJ2-7	CASSFLDSPYEQYF	TGTGCCAGCAGCTTCCTGGACTCTCCCTACGAGCAGTACTTC
-	-	TRBV7-2	TRBJ1-2	CASSLNSGGVYGYTF	TGTGCCAGCAGCTTAAATTCGGGGGGGGTCTATGGCTACACCTTC
TRBD1	-	TRBV19	TRBJ2-2	CASSRTGVRNTGELFF	TGTGCCAGTAGTAGAACAGGGGTGAGGAACACCGGGGAGCTGTTTTTT
-	-	TRBV19	TRBJ2-2	CASSIAVGGRRTGELFF	TGTGCCAGTAGTATAGCCGTCGGGGGGCGACGGACCGGGGAGCTGTTTTTT